This TCR beta chain emerged from a study of Ad26.COV2.S vaccination and SARS-CoV-2 variants. Germline CDR1 is LGHNA and CDR2 is YSLEER. The CDR3 contains 19 residues. With 1 base removed from V and 6 bases from J, the gap between germline ends came to 25 bases. Assay used: immunoSEQ multiplex PCR; TCRdb lists only in-frame clones, some missing. The profile shows a few hundred thousand clones, about 90% of them singletons. As to treatment: approximately 18 received Ad26.COV2.S at low or high dose, single or two shots; about 5 received placebo; per-sample allocation not given. Sample collection was performed on day 63 after the first vaccine or placebo injection.

The V and J genes are TRBV4-3 and TRBJ2-1; TRBD1 might be the D (5 bases). Sequencing used peripheral blood, obtained in a trial of Ad26.COV2.S vaccine versus placebo. This receptor was obtained from a person aged 18-60 years who received the Ad26.COV2.S COVID-19 vaccine or a placebo. The CDR3 loop reads CASSQAPLGGAPPGNEQFF. In DNA form, the CDR3 reads TGCGCCAGCAGCCAAGCACCTTTAGGTGGGGCCCCCCCCGGCAATGAGCAGTTCTTC.